These 25 T cell receptor beta chains were all obtained from the same sample, sequenced in a study of a mutant IDH1 vaccine in newly diagnosed glioma. Their antigen targets remain unknown. Measured with immunoSEQ multiplex PCR; TCRdb has only the in-frame clones, and not every one. The sample lists some 51,000 clones; just under 80% were seen once. Time point here: week 5, during vaccination. With topical imiquimod, each dose of the vaccine consisted of 300 ug of mutant IDH1 20-mer peptide. The input for sequencing was PBMCs, taken from a glioma patient whose treatment included an IDH1 peptide vaccine. The source of these receptors is a man aged 50-60 years with glioma.

The chain uses TRBV2 and TRBJ2-3, with D tentatively TRBD1 (5 bases). CDR1 and CDR2 from the germline V gene are SNHLY and FYNNEI. The CDR3 has 15 amino acids. Trimming took off 3 bases at V and 1 base at J, with 11 bases between the two ends. The CDR3 sequence is CASSDRVGRTDTQYF. CDR3 in DNA: TGTGCCAGCAGTGACAGGGTCGGGCGCACAGATACGCAGTATTTT. Complete variable domain (other parts from reference TRBV2 and TRBJ2-3): EPEVTQTPSHQVTQMGQEVILRCVPISNHLYFYWYRQILGQKVEFLVSFYNNEISEKSEIFDDQFSVERPDGSNFTLKIRSTKLEDSAMYFCASSDRVGRTDTQYFGPGTRLTVL.

V and J are TRBV5-4 and TRBJ2-7; 9 nucleotides match TRBD2. Germline V lookup: CDR1 SGHNT, CDR2 YYREEE (reference sequence). The CDR3 runs to 16 residues. The trim removed 0 bases at V and 3 bases at J, leaving 7 bases unmatched. CDR3 sequence: CASSLAGSGGHYEQYF. The DNA of the CDR3 is TGTGCCAGCAGCTTGGCCGGAAGCGGGGGGCACTACGAGCAGTACTTC.

The genes are TRBV4-2 and TRBJ1-2; possible D gene TRBD1, 6 bases. This CDR3 has 12 amino acids. The V end was cut by 3 bases, the J end by 4 bases, with 6 bases between. Germline V gives CDR1 LGHNA, CDR2 YNFKEQ. The CDR3 region is CASSQDSYGYTF. The CDR3 nucleotides are TGTGCCAGCAGCCAGGACAGCTATGGCTACACCTTC.

This chain uses TRBV7-2 with TRBJ1-3; D is unresolved. Between the trimmed V and J ends, which lost 6 bases and 0 bases, there was a span of 9 bases. This CDR3 has 14 amino acids. Germline V CDR1 and CDR2: SGHTA, FQGNSA. CDR3 residues: CASSSPSSGNTIYF. As DNA, the CDR3 is TGTGCCAGCAGTTCCCCGAGCTCTGGAAACACCATATATTTT.

This clone was seen only once. This sequence joins TRBV9 and TRBJ1-2; D not certain. This CDR3 has 14 amino acids. V lost 4 bases to trimming and J lost 4 bases, with 14 bases between them. The germline gives CDR1 SGDLS, CDR2 YYNGEE. The CDR3: CASSPQGVSYGYTF. Written as DNA, the CDR3 is TGTGCCAGCAGCCCCCAAGGCGTTAGCTATGGCTACACCTTC.

The V gene is TRBV5-1, the J gene TRBJ2-7; D ambiguous. The CDR3 loop spans 13 amino acids. CDR1 and CDR2 from the germline V gene are SGHRS and YFSETQ. Trimming stripped 5 bases from V and 4 bases from J, with 13 bases between. The DNA for the CDR3 is TGCGCCAGCAGTACTGGGCCCTTATACGAGCAGTACTTC. Translating it yields CASSTGPLYEQYF.

The CDR3 sequence is CATKTGTGAPEAFF. The CDR3 DNA follows: TGCGCCACCAAGACCGGAACGGGGGCCCCTGAAGCTTTCTTT. The chain links TRBV5-1 to TRBJ1-1; tentative D call: TRBD1 (6 bases). This CDR3 spans 14 amino acids. Trimming left V 9 bases short and J 6 bases short, with 21 bases between. The germline V gene has CDR1 SGHRS and CDR2 YFSETQ.

The chain is built from TRBV6-5 and TRBJ2-7; TRBD1 matches at 8 bases. Germline CDR1 and CDR2: MNHEY and SVGAGI. V dropped 0 bases and J dropped 3; count of bases not matched to a gene: 4. This CDR3 contains 15 residues. DNA of the CDR3: TGTGCCAGCAGTTACTCTCTAGGACAGGGCTACGAGCAGTACTTC. Residues: CASSYSLGQGYEQYF.

The chain carries TRBV7-9 and TRBJ1-1, with D perhaps TRBD1 (5 bases). Germline V CDR1 and CDR2: SEHNR, FQNEAQ (reference sequence). Trimming removed 1 base at V and 1 base at J, with 10 bases between. This CDR3 region has 15 residues. CDR3 in DNA: TGTGCCAGCAGCTTAGTGGGGGGGTCGAACACTGAAGCTTTCTTT. Its translation: CASSLVGGSNTEAFF.

This clone has more than one count but fewer than ten. The rearrangement uses TRBV6-5 and TRBJ2-1, with TRBD2 as a possible D gene (6 bases). CDR1 and CDR2 (germline): MNHEY, SVGAGI. The V end lost 4 bases, the J end lost 9 bases, and 10 bases lay between the germline ends. The CDR3 contains 12 residues. The DNA of the CDR3 is TGTGCCAGCAGTTTGGGGGGACTTGAGCAGTTCTTC. This gives the protein CASSLGGLEQFF.

V and J are TRBV6-1 and TRBJ2-1, with 10 nucleotides matching TRBD2. The CDR3 totals 19 residues. The germline V gene has CDR1 MNHNS and CDR2 SASEGT. Germline trimming cut 0 bases from V and 3 bases from J; bases unmatched to any gene: 11. CDR3 sequence reads: CASSEAGPSSGGLYNEQFF. The CDR3 nucleotides read TGTGCCAGCAGTGAAGCGGGGCCCTCTAGCGGGGGACTCTACAATGAGCAGTTCTTC.

V is TRBV7-2 and J is TRBJ2-7; D possibly matches TRBD1 or TRBD2 (6 bases each). The CDR3 loop spans 13 amino acids. Trimming shortened V by 1 base and J by 6 bases, and 10 bases separated the two germline ends. Germline V lookup: CDR1 SGHTA, CDR2 FQGNSA. The CDR3 sequence: CASSLGGALEQYF. The CDR3 region has the DNA TGTGCCAGCAGCTTAGGGGGGGCCCTCGAGCAGTACTTC.

The CDR3 DNA is TGTGCCAGCAGTTTGAGACAGAGCACAGATACGCAGTATTTT. Amino acid sequence: CASSLRQSTDTQYF. The chain joins TRBV6-5 to TRBJ2-3, with a weak D call TRBD1 (5 bases). V lost 4 bases, J lost 0 bases, and 8 bases lay in between. The CDR3 is 14 amino acids. Per the germline V gene, CDR1 is MNHEY and CDR2 is SVGAGI.

This clone was observed a single time. Without the conserved terminal phenylalanine or tryptophan, this CDR3 likely stems from a read error. Because the CDR3's place on the DNA is in doubt, the DNA is left out and the CDR3 is given as listed by TCRdb. This rearrangement joins TRBV5-4 to TRBJ2-7; the table's TRBD2 call for D was not verified on the DNA. Per germline, CDR1 SGHNT and CDR2 YYREEE (reference sequence). The CDR3 contains 9 residues when both ends are counted. CDR3 loop: CASSPTEEI.

V and J are TRBV19 and TRBJ1-5, with D unresolved. Germline V gene sequence: CDR1 LNHDA, CDR2 SQIVND (reference sequence). The CDR3 totals 13 residues. With 5 bases removed from V and 6 bases from J, the gap between germline ends came to 11 bases. The CDR3 loop reads CASSVSGLQPQHF. CDR3 nucleotide sequence: TGTGCCAGTAGTGTCAGCGGGCTTCAGCCCCAGCATTTT. Variable domain in full (rest from reference TRBV19 and TRBJ1-5): DGGITQSPKYLFRKEGQNVTLSCEQNLNHDAMYWYRQDPGQGLRLIYYSQIVNDFQKGDIAEGYSVSREKKESFPLTVTSAQKNPTAFYLCASSVSGLQPQHFGDGTRLSIL.

CDR3 coding DNA: TGTGCCTGGAGTGTACCCCCCCGAAGCACAGATACGCAGTATTTT. Residues: CAWSVPPRSTDTQYF. This chain connects TRBV30 to TRBJ2-3, with D unresolved. Germline-derived CDR1 and CDR2 are GTSNPN and SVGIG (reference sequence). CDR3 length: 15 residues. V was cut by 0 bases and J by 0 bases, with 10 bases left in between. Full variable domain (remainder filled in from reference TRBV30 and TRBJ2-3): SQTIHQWPATLVQPVGSPLSLECTVEGTSNPNLYWYRQAAGRGLQLLFYSVGIGQISSEVPQNLSASRPQDRQFILSSKKLLLSDSGFYLCAWSVPPRSTDTQYFGPGTRLTVL.

This clone was observed a handful of times. The V gene is TRBV2, the J gene TRBJ1-1, with D possibly TRBD1 on 6 matching bases. V lost 10 bases to trimming and J lost 5 bases, with 14 bases between them. This CDR3 spans 12 amino acids. Germline CDR1 reads SNHLY; CDR2 reads FYNNEI. The CDR3 nucleotides are TGTGCCACCCAACAACAGGGAACTGAAGCTTTCTTT. This translates into CATQQQGTEAFF.

The chain employs TRBV19 and TRBJ2-2, with D possibly TRBD1 on 5 matching bases. Germline CDR1 and CDR2: LNHDA and SQIVND (reference sequence). V lost 10 bases and J lost 2, with 11 bases in between. CDR3 size: 13 residues. The CDR3 loop is CATDRRNTGELFF. CDR3 nucleotide sequence: TGTGCCACTGACAGAAGAAACACCGGGGAGCTGTTTTTT.

The chain joins TRBV28 to TRBJ1-5, with D hard to call. This CDR3 is built from 14 residues. Trimming shortened V by 5 bases and J by 5 bases, and 13 bases separated the two germline ends. From germline, CDR1 is MDHEN and CDR2 SYDVKM. The CDR3 coding sequence is TGTGCCAGCAGTCTCCTATCGGTGGATCAGCCCCAGCATTTT. This codes for CASSLLSVDQPQHF. Together with reference TRBV28 and TRBJ1-5, the CDR3 gives the full variable domain: DVKVTQSSRYLVKRTGEKVFLECVQDMDHENMFWYRQDPGLGLRLIYFSYDVKMKEKGDIPEGYSVSREKKERFSLILESASTNQTSMYLCASSLLSVDQPQHFGDGTRLSIL.

The chain uses TRBV2 and TRBJ1-1; D is perhaps TRBD1 (6 bases). The germline V gene encodes CDR1 SNHLY and CDR2 FYNNEI. V lost 6 bases, J lost 5 bases, and 13 bases lay in between. The CDR3 is 13 amino acids. CDR3 DNA sequence: TGTGCCAGCAGAGAGGGGGTTAAAACTGAAGCTTTCTTT. Its translation: CASREGVKTEAFF.

This clone appeared once. This chain links TRBV6-6 with TRBJ1-1, with 9 bases aligning to TRBD1. CDR3 length: 14 residues. Germline V gene lookup returns CDR1 MNHNY and CDR2 SVGAGI (reference sequence). V was clipped by 7 bases and J by 5 bases; unmatched bases: 8. CDR3 sequence (DNA): TGTGCCAGCATAACCGGACAGGGGCGGACTGAAGCTTTCTTT. Translation gives CASITGQGRTEAFF.

J is TRBJ1-1 and V is TRBV6-5, with a possible D match to TRBD1 (5 bases). The CDR3 length is 14 residues. Germline values: CDR1 MNHEY, CDR2 SVGAGI. V lost 3 bases to trimming and J lost 4 bases, with 12 bases between them. CDR3 region: CASSYQGRSTEAFF. For the CDR3, the DNA is TGTGCCAGCAGTTATCAGGGACGGAGCACTGAAGCTTTCTTT.

This chain uses TRBV5-1 with TRBJ1-2; TRBD1 matches 8 bases. Germline V lookup: CDR1 SGHRS, CDR2 YFSETQ. The trim removed 4 bases at V and 1 base at J, leaving 9 bases unmatched. The CDR3 has 16 amino acids. The CDR3 here is CASSASGTGINYGYTF. For the CDR3, the DNA is TGCGCCAGCAGCGCATCCGGGACAGGTATTAACTATGGCTACACCTTC.

This clone was recorded once. This chain connects TRBV28 to TRBJ1-3; TRBD1 might be the D (5 bases). The CDR3 has 13 residues. The V end lost 2 bases, the J end lost 6 bases, and 8 bases lay between the germline ends. Germline CDR1 reads MDHEN; CDR2 reads SYDVKM. This CDR3 is CASSLGGVNTIYF. The CDR3 nucleotides read TGTGCCAGCAGTTTAGGAGGGGTAAACACCATATATTTT.

As regards this clone: Relative to the germline gene, one junction end is altered; a read error may explain this. The V and J genes are TRBV4-2 and TRBJ2-7; D is unresolved. The CDR3 has 14 residues. CDR1 LGHNA and CDR2 YNFKEQ come from the germline V gene. CDR3 DNA sequence: TGTGCCAGCACCCAAACCGCAAGTTCCTACGAGCAGTACTTC. This encodes CASTQTASSYEQYF.